The 14 T cell receptor beta chains presented below share a single source sample, sequenced in a study of early T cells in non-severe SARS-CoV-2 infection. One entry per CDR3 protein, called by TCRdb with MiXCR from the 5' RACE reads. The sample has tens of thousands of distinct CDR3 sequences, roughly 9.5% seen once; the top ten hold 5.5% to 7%. The specimen sequenced was whole blood. Receptors were obtained from an adult who was a healthcare worker with PCR-confirmed SARS-CoV-2 infection or an uninfected control (not recorded which).

This clonotype was picked up a small number of times. The rearrangement links TRBV7-2 to TRBJ2-1; TRBD2 matches at 7 bases. The V segment lost 4 bases and the J segment 0 bases; nucleotides outside the gene matches: 6. CDR1 and CDR2 from the germline V gene are SGHTA and FQGNSA. There are 16 residues in the CDR3. CDR3 DNA sequence: TGTGCCAGCAGCTCTTACGGGACTAACTCCTACAATGAGCAGTTCTTC. Its translation: CASSSYGTNSYNEQFF.

The chain couples TRBV7-2 to TRBJ2-7; 10 bases match TRBD1. J lost 5 bases, V lost 5 bases, and 9 bases had no gene match. The V gene's germline CDR1 is SGHTA and CDR2 FQGNSA. This CDR3 has 15 amino acids. In DNA form, the CDR3 reads TGTGCCAGCAGCCAAGCCGGGACAGGGGTCAACGAGCAGTACTTC. This sequence encodes CASSQAGTGVNEQYF.

Concerning this clonotype: The junction departs from the called germline gene at one end, perhaps through a read error. The chain links TRBV2 to TRBJ1-6; weak D call: TRBD1 (6 bases). Germline assignment: CDR1 SNHLY and CDR2 FYNNEI. The CDR3 runs 16 residues. The CDR3 nucleotides read TGTGCCAGCAGTCGTGTCCCAGGGGCTGGGGGTTCACCCCCCCACTTT. Amino acid sequence: CASSRVPGAGGSPPHF.

This clonotype was seen ten or more times. The chain recombines TRBV3-1 with TRBJ1-1; a weak D match, TRBD1 (6 bases). Trimming took 4 bases from V and 4 from J, leaving 13 bases between them. The CDR3 covers 14 residues. Germline lookup yields CDR1 LGHDT and CDR2 YNNKEL (reference sequence). Here the CDR3 reads CASSRLQGSTEAFF. The DNA for the CDR3 is TGTGCCAGCAGCCGATTACAGGGTAGCACTGAAGCTTTCTTT.

The rearrangement joins TRBV3-1 to TRBJ2-3; possibly TRBD1 or TRBD2 for D (5 bases each). This CDR3 region has 12 residues. CDR1 LGHDT and CDR2 YNNKEL come from the germline V gene (reference sequence). Deletions cut 6 bases from V and 4 bases from J, with 8 bases between. The CDR3 DNA sequence: TGTGCCAGCAGTGTGGGGGCAGATACGCAGTATTTT. It specifies CASSVGADTQYF.

This clonotype was recorded at least ten times. This chain joins TRBV6-1 and TRBJ2-4; 8 positions agree with TRBD1. V was pared by 3 bases and J by 3 bases, with 1 base of the junction left unmatched. This CDR3 comprises 14 residues. Germline CDR1 MNHNS, CDR2 SASEGT. CDR3 nucleotides: TGTGCCAGCAGTGACGGACAGGGCAAAAACATTCAGTACTTC. Its translation is CASSDGQGKNIQYF.

This clonotype was detected many times. The V gene is TRBV27, the J gene TRBJ2-7; 9 nucleotides agree with TRBD1. Trimming cost V 5 bases and J 4 bases; bases outside gene matches: 3. CDR1 MNHEY and CDR2 SMNVEV come from the germline V gene (reference sequence). This CDR3 has 13 amino acids. This CDR3 reads CASSSGTGYEQYF. CDR3 nucleotides: TGTGCCAGCAGTAGCGGGACAGGGTACGAGCAGTACTTC.

This clonotype was found a few times. The chain links TRBV4-2 to TRBJ2-7; 13 nucleotides agree with TRBD2. V trimming: 4 bases; J trimming: 4 bases; junction bases outside the gene matches: 4. CDR3 length equals 15 residues. Germline assignment: CDR1 LGHNA and CDR2 YNFKEQ. The CDR3, as DNA: TGTGCCAGCAGCCCCATGACTAGCGGGGGGTACGAGCAGTACTTC. Encoded protein: CASSPMTSGGYEQYF.

In this sample, this clonotype turned up a few times. The chain links TRBV5-1 to TRBJ1-2, with D maybe TRBD1 (5 bases). Germline CDR1 is SGHRS and CDR2 is YFSETQ. Deletions cut 2 bases from V and 5 bases from J, with 13 bases between. The CDR3 consists of 14 residues. CDR3: CASSFESGRYGYTF. CDR3 DNA: TGCGCCAGCAGCTTTGAGTCAGGGAGATATGGCTACACCTTC.

V is TRBV25-1 and J is TRBJ2-2, with 8 bases identical to TRBD1. CDR3 length equals 13 residues. J gave up 5 bases and V 11 bases, and 7 bases lay outside the gene matches. The V gene's germline CDR1 is MGHDK and CDR2 SYGVNS. The CDR3 region is CAARQGKTGELFF. The CDR3 DNA is TGTGCCGCACGACAGGGGAAAACCGGGGAGCTGTTTTTT.

This clonotype was found many times. The chain employs TRBV7-8 and TRBJ1-1, with D unresolved. The CDR3 length is 13 residues. Per the germline V gene, CDR1 is SGHVS and CDR2 is FQNEAQ. Trimming shortened V by 2 bases and J by 7 bases, and 11 bases separated the two germline ends. DNA for the CDR3: TGTGCCAGCAGCTTATGGGGTAAAGGTGAAGCTTTCTTT. It translates to CASSLWGKGEAFF.

This clonotype turned up a few times. The rearrangement joins TRBV20-1 to TRBJ1-5; tentative D call: TRBD1 (5 bases). CDR1 is DFQATT and CDR2 is SNEGSKA in the germline V gene (reference sequence). This CDR3 region has 15 residues. V was clipped by 4 bases and J by 2 bases, with 15 bases between them. CDR3 DNA sequence: TGCAGTGCTACAGCTTGGGACCTCGGCAATCAGCCCCAGCATTTT. Its protein product is CSATAWDLGNQPQHF.

The rearrangement joins TRBV10-3 to TRBJ2-2; D possibly matches TRBD1 or TRBD2 (5 bases each). This CDR3 is built from 14 residues. V was shortened by 8 bases and J by 0 bases, with 10 bases between the two germline ends. Germline V gene sequence: CDR1 ENHRY, CDR2 SYGVKD. As DNA, the CDR3 is TGTGCCATCGGTGGGGACCCGAACACCGGGGAGCTGTTTTTT. Translated: CAIGGDPNTGELFF.

The genes are TRBV20-1 and TRBJ2-7, with D tentatively TRBD2 (5 bases). Germline CDR1 reads DFQATT; CDR2 reads SNEGSKA (reference sequence). With 6 bases removed from V and 1 base from J, the gap between germline ends came to 13 bases. The CDR3 consists of 13 residues. CDR3 DNA: TGCAGTGCCCCAATCGGGGATTCCTACGAGCAGTACTTC. Its protein product is CSAPIGDSYEQYF.